The rows below give T cell receptor beta chains drawn from one sample of a study of blood T cell repertoires in COVID-19. The repertoire was sequenced with immunoSEQ multiplex PCR; TCRdb's copy has only in-frame clones and lacks some. The profile covers a few hundred thousand clones, with just over 85% appearing a single time and about 4% taken by the ten largest. The specimen was PBMCs or T cells enriched from blood (not recorded which). Receptor source: a woman in her thirties or forties with acute COVID-19. Both conserved end residues are part of each CDR3. The order of the fields is D gene, V gene, CDR3 length, clone size, J gene, CDR3 DNA, CDR3 protein. The D gene is left open where the match is weak. Expanded clones get a size class; other rows say once, few or many, or leave the size out.

d_call: TRBD1; v_call: TRBV5-6; cdr3_length: 16; clone_size: NA; j_call: TRBJ2-5; cdr3_nt: TGTGCCAGCAGCTTTAGACAGGGGGTGACGCAAGAGACCCAGTACTTC; cdr3_aa: CASSFRQGVTQETQYF
d_call: TRBD2; v_call: TRBV18; cdr3_length: 15; clone_size: NA; j_call: TRBJ2-7; cdr3_nt: TGTGCCAGCTCACCGGTGGGGGGGAACTCCTACGAGCAGTACTTC; cdr3_aa: CASSPVGGNSYEQYF
d_call: NA; v_call: TRBV2; cdr3_length: 13; clone_size: NA; j_call: TRBJ1-2; cdr3_nt: TGTGCCAAAGACAGGTCCCCTAACTATGGCTACACCTTC; cdr3_aa: CAKDRSPNYGYTF
d_call: TRBD2; v_call: TRBV23-1; cdr3_length: 17; clone_size: NA; j_call: TRBJ2-7; cdr3_nt: TGCGCCAGCAGTCATGCGCTAGCGGGGGGACCTATGAACGAGCAGTACTTC; cdr3_aa: CASSHALAGGPMNEQYF
d_call: NA; v_call: TRBV19; cdr3_length: 13; clone_size: NA; j_call: TRBJ1-2; cdr3_nt: TGTGCCAGTAGTTCCCAGACTTTATATGGCTACACCTTC; cdr3_aa: CASSSQTLYGYTF
d_call: TRBD1; v_call: TRBV11-2; cdr3_length: 15; clone_size: NA; j_call: TRBJ1-1; cdr3_nt: TGTGCCAGCAGCCCTTGGACAGGGTTGAACACTGAAGCTTTCTTT; cdr3_aa: CASSPWTGLNTEAFF
d_call: NA; v_call: TRBV29-1; cdr3_length: 14; clone_size: NA; j_call: TRBJ1-2; cdr3_nt: TGCAGCGTTGTAGGCCCGACAGGAGTCTATGGCTACACCTTC; cdr3_aa: CSVVGPTGVYGYTF
d_call: NA; v_call: TRBV5-4; cdr3_length: 16; clone_size: NA; j_call: TRBJ1-1; cdr3_nt: TGTGCCAGCAGCTTGGGACTCCAGTGGGGAGGAGCTGAAGCTTTCTTT; cdr3_aa: CASSLGLQWGGAEAFF
d_call: NA; v_call: TRBV25-1; cdr3_length: 17; clone_size: NA; j_call: TRBJ1-1; cdr3_nt: TGTGCCAGCAGTTCAATCAGGGGTGTGGGTAGGAACACTGAAGCTTTCTTT; cdr3_aa: CASSSIRGVGRNTEAFF
d_call: TRBD1; v_call: TRBV2; cdr3_length: 14; clone_size: NA; j_call: TRBJ1-4; cdr3_nt: TGTGCCAGCAGTGATCAGGGGGCGGGTGAAAAACTGTTTTTT; cdr3_aa: CASSDQGAGEKLFF
d_call: NA; v_call: TRBV2; cdr3_length: 12; clone_size: NA; j_call: TRBJ2-2; cdr3_nt: TGTGCCAGCCGTTATGACACCGGGGAGCTGTTTTTT; cdr3_aa: CASRYDTGELFF
d_call: NA; v_call: TRBV9; cdr3_length: 16; clone_size: NA; j_call: TRBJ2-3; cdr3_nt: TGTGCCAGCACTACTCTTGGGGGGGGCTGCACAGATACGCAGTATTTT; cdr3_aa: CASTTLGGGCTDTQYF
d_call: TRBD2; v_call: TRBV7-2; cdr3_length: 16; clone_size: many; j_call: TRBJ2-3; cdr3_nt: TGTGCCAGCAGCTTAAAGGCGGGAGGAGGGAGAGATACGCAGTATTTT; cdr3_aa: CASSLKAGGGRDTQYF
d_call: NA; v_call: TRBV13; cdr3_length: 12; clone_size: few; j_call: TRBJ1-3; cdr3_nt: TGTGCCAGCAGCTCCGCCCAGAACACCATATATTTT; cdr3_aa: CASSSAQNTIYF
d_call: NA; v_call: TRBV2; cdr3_length: 16; clone_size: NA; j_call: TRBJ1-1; cdr3_nt: TGTGCCAGCAGTCCTGACAGGTCGCTAGTTGGCACTGAAGCTTTCTTT; cdr3_aa: CASSPDRSLVGTEAFF
d_call: TRBD1; v_call: TRBV28; cdr3_length: 14; clone_size: NA; j_call: TRBJ2-7; cdr3_nt: TGTGCCAGCAGTGGGGGACAGGGACCCTACGAGCAGTACTTC; cdr3_aa: CASSGGQGPYEQYF
d_call: NA; v_call: TRBV19; cdr3_length: 11; clone_size: NA; j_call: TRBJ2-7; cdr3_nt: TGTGCCAGCTCCTCGGCCTACGAGCAGTACTTC; cdr3_aa: CASSSAYEQYF
d_call: TRBD2; v_call: TRBV3-1/TRBV3-2; cdr3_length: 15; clone_size: once; j_call: TRBJ2-7; cdr3_nt: TGTGCCAGCAGCCAAGCGGCTAGCGGGGGATACGAGCAGTACTTC; cdr3_aa: CASSQAASGGYEQYF
d_call: TRBD2; v_call: TRBV19; cdr3_length: 16; clone_size: NA; j_call: TRBJ2-3; cdr3_nt: TGTGCCAGTAGTATGCCGCCTAGCGGGGGCACAGATACGCAGTATTTT; cdr3_aa: CASSMPPSGGTDTQYF
d_call: NA; v_call: TRBV5-4; cdr3_length: 14; clone_size: NA; j_call: TRBJ2-3; cdr3_nt: TGTGCCAGCAGGCGGGACCCTGACACAGATACGCAGTATTTT; cdr3_aa: CASRRDPDTDTQYF
d_call: NA; v_call: TRBV6-5; cdr3_length: 14; clone_size: NA; j_call: TRBJ1-6; cdr3_nt: TGTGCCACCCACCCCGGACAGTATAATTCACCCCTCCACTTT; cdr3_aa: CATHPGQYNSPLHF
d_call: TRBD1; v_call: TRBV9; cdr3_length: 19; clone_size: NA; j_call: TRBJ2-3; cdr3_nt: TGTGCCAGCAGCGTTCGGGACAGGGGGCTTGTGGCGGTTACAGATACGCAGTATTTT; cdr3_aa: CASSVRDRGLVAVTDTQYF
d_call: NA; v_call: TRBV25-1; cdr3_length: 17; clone_size: NA; j_call: TRBJ2-7; cdr3_nt: TGTGCCAGCAGTGAGTTGAGTGGAGGAGGGCGTCTCTACGAGCAGTACTTC; cdr3_aa: CASSELSGGGRLYEQYF
d_call: TRBD2; v_call: TRBV28; cdr3_length: 16; clone_size: NA; j_call: TRBJ2-2; cdr3_nt: TGTGCCAGCATTTTATCGGCGGGAGTGAACGCCGGGGAGCTGTTTTTT; cdr3_aa: CASILSAGVNAGELFF
d_call: TRBD2; v_call: TRBV10-3; cdr3_length: 14; clone_size: NA; j_call: TRBJ2-1; cdr3_nt: TGTGCCACCGGACTAGCGGGAGGTGTTAGTGAGCAGTTCTTC; cdr3_aa: CATGLAGGVSEQFF
d_call: NA; v_call: TRBV6-6; cdr3_length: 13; clone_size: NA; j_call: TRBJ1-2; cdr3_nt: TGTGCCAGCAGTTACTCAGGGGGGGATGGCTACACCTTC; cdr3_aa: CASSYSGGDGYTF
d_call: NA; v_call: TRBV6-5; cdr3_length: 12; clone_size: NA; j_call: TRBJ1-1; cdr3_nt: TGTGCCAGCACCCCCCAGGGTATTGAAGCTTTCTTT; cdr3_aa: CASTPQGIEAFF
d_call: NA; v_call: TRBV3-1/TRBV3-2; cdr3_length: 14; clone_size: NA; j_call: TRBJ1-2; cdr3_nt: TGTGCCAGCAGGGGGGCCGGAAACTCTAGAGGCTACACCTTC; cdr3_aa: CASRGAGNSRGYTF
d_call: TRBD1; v_call: TRBV6-1; cdr3_length: 16; clone_size: NA; j_call: TRBJ1-6; cdr3_nt: TGTGCCAGCAGTGAAAGGGGGCCCCTGAGTAATTCACCCCTCCACTTT; cdr3_aa: CASSERGPLSNSPLHF
d_call: NA; v_call: TRBV7-9; cdr3_length: 12; clone_size: NA; j_call: TRBJ1-1; cdr3_nt: TGTGCCAGCAGCTTAGAGTCAGGGTTGCCTTTCTTT; cdr3_aa: CASSLESGLPFF
d_call: NA; v_call: TRBV12-3/TRBV12-4; cdr3_length: 12; clone_size: many; j_call: TRBJ2-7; cdr3_nt: TGTGCCAGCAGTTTTTATCCGGGAGAGCAGTACTTC; cdr3_aa: CASSFYPGEQYF
d_call: NA; v_call: TRBV10-3; cdr3_length: 11; clone_size: NA; j_call: TRBJ2-7; cdr3_nt: TGTGCCATCAGTCACAGGGACGAGCAGTACTTC; cdr3_aa: CAISHRDEQYF
d_call: TRBD1; v_call: TRBV24-1; cdr3_length: 17; clone_size: NA; j_call: TRBJ2-5; cdr3_nt: TGTGCCACCAGTGATTCTCCCGGGACAGGGAATCAAGAGACCCAGTACTTC; cdr3_aa: CATSDSPGTGNQETQYF
d_call: NA; v_call: TRBV19; cdr3_length: 15; clone_size: NA; j_call: TRBJ2-1; cdr3_nt: TGTGCCAGTTCCAGGGTAGCGGTCTCCTACAATGAGCAGTTCTTC; cdr3_aa: CASSRVAVSYNEQFF
d_call: TRBD2; v_call: TRBV6-2/TRBV6-3; cdr3_length: 16; clone_size: NA; j_call: TRBJ2-3; cdr3_nt: TGTGCCAGCAGCAGACGAACTAGCGGGGGCACAGATACGCAGTATTTT; cdr3_aa: CASSRRTSGGTDTQYF
d_call: TRBD1; v_call: TRBV12-3/TRBV12-4; cdr3_length: 12; clone_size: NA; j_call: TRBJ1-2; cdr3_nt: TGTGCCAGTACACGGGACAGCTATGGCTACACCTTC; cdr3_aa: CASTRDSYGYTF
d_call: NA; v_call: TRBV29-1; cdr3_length: 13; clone_size: NA; j_call: TRBJ2-2; cdr3_nt: TGCAGCGTTGACAGGGGCGACACCGGGGAGCTGTTTTTT; cdr3_aa: CSVDRGDTGELFF
d_call: TRBD1; v_call: TRBV2; cdr3_length: 14; clone_size: NA; j_call: TRBJ2-3; cdr3_nt: TGTGCCAGCAGCCGGGACAGGGGGCGAGATACGCAGTATTTT; cdr3_aa: CASSRDRGRDTQYF
d_call: TRBD2; v_call: TRBV19; cdr3_length: 16; clone_size: once; j_call: TRBJ2-3; cdr3_nt: TGTGCCAGTAGCCTTCTTCGAGCGGGAGGCACAGATACGCAGTATTTT; cdr3_aa: CASSLLRAGGTDTQYF
d_call: NA; v_call: TRBV18; cdr3_length: 17; clone_size: NA; j_call: TRBJ2-7; cdr3_nt: TGTGCCAGCTCACCTCCGGCCAGGCCGCCTGCGTACTACGAGCAGTACTTC; cdr3_aa: CASSPPARPPAYYEQYF
d_call: NA; v_call: TRBV14; cdr3_length: 14; clone_size: NA; j_call: TRBJ1-2; cdr3_nt: TGTGCCAGCAGCCAAGAGGTTAGGGAGAGGGGCTACACCTTC; cdr3_aa: CASSQEVRERGYTF
d_call: TRBD1; v_call: TRBV7-9; cdr3_length: 15; clone_size: NA; j_call: TRBJ2-5; cdr3_nt: TGTGCCAGCAGCCCACCATTTCGACAGGGATCGGCCCAGTACTTC; cdr3_aa: CASSPPFRQGSAQYF
d_call: TRBD2; v_call: TRBV25-1; cdr3_length: 15; clone_size: NA; j_call: TRBJ2-2; cdr3_nt: TGTGCCAGCAGTGAAGCTAGCGGGAGGACCGGGGAGCTGTTTTTT; cdr3_aa: CASSEASGRTGELFF
d_call: TRBD1; v_call: TRBV11-2; cdr3_length: 19; clone_size: NA; j_call: TRBJ1-4; cdr3_nt: TGTGCCAGCAGCACCGGGACAGGGAAGGTGAATGCGGTGGGTGAAAAACTGTTTTTT; cdr3_aa: CASSTGTGKVNAVGEKLFF
d_call: NA; v_call: TRBV6-5; cdr3_length: 15; clone_size: NA; j_call: TRBJ1-5; cdr3_nt: TGTGCCAGCAGGATGACAGTATATAGCAATCAGCCCCAGCATTTT; cdr3_aa: CASRMTVYSNQPQHF
d_call: NA; v_call: TRBV15; cdr3_length: 14; clone_size: NA; j_call: TRBJ2-3; cdr3_nt: TGTGCCACCAGCAGAGGACTAGGTACAGATACGCAGTATTTT; cdr3_aa: CATSRGLGTDTQYF
d_call: TRBD1; v_call: TRBV10-3; cdr3_length: 17; clone_size: NA; j_call: TRBJ1-4; cdr3_nt: TGTGCCATCAGCGCGGGACAGGGGGCTCCCACTAATGAAAAACTGTTTTTT; cdr3_aa: CAISAGQGAPTNEKLFF
d_call: NA; v_call: TRBV29-1; cdr3_length: 14; clone_size: NA; j_call: TRBJ2-7; cdr3_nt: TGCAGCGTTGAGTTCTCGGACAGCCTCTACGAGCAGTACTTC; cdr3_aa: CSVEFSDSLYEQYF
d_call: NA; v_call: TRBV29-1; cdr3_length: 13; clone_size: NA; j_call: TRBJ1-5; cdr3_nt: TGCAGCGTTGGAGGGAATAGCAATCAGCCCCAGCATTTT; cdr3_aa: CSVGGNSNQPQHF
d_call: TRBD1; v_call: TRBV15; cdr3_length: 15; clone_size: NA; j_call: TRBJ1-2; cdr3_nt: TGTGCCACCAGCAGAGAGGAGGGGGCCCACTATGGCTACACCTTC; cdr3_aa: CATSREEGAHYGYTF
d_call: NA; v_call: TRBV6-6; cdr3_length: 11; clone_size: NA; j_call: TRBJ2-5; cdr3_nt: TGTGCCAGCAGTCCCGGAGAGACCCAGTACTTC; cdr3_aa: CASSPGETQYF
d_call: NA; v_call: TRBV6-5; cdr3_length: 15; clone_size: NA; j_call: TRBJ1-1; cdr3_nt: TGTGCCAGCAGAGGGTTATTAGGGGGTGCTACTGAAGCTTTCTTT; cdr3_aa: CASRGLLGGATEAFF
d_call: NA; v_call: TRBV12-3/TRBV12-4; cdr3_length: 12; clone_size: NA; j_call: TRBJ1-2; cdr3_nt: TGTGCCAGCAGTAGGACATACTATGGCTACACCTTC; cdr3_aa: CASSRTYYGYTF
d_call: NA; v_call: TRBV5-3; cdr3_length: 16; clone_size: once; j_call: TRBJ1-2; cdr3_nt: TGTGCCAGAAGCTTGGGTATAAGGCATCGAGGCTATGGCTACACCTTC; cdr3_aa: CARSLGIRHRGYGYTF
d_call: TRBD1; v_call: TRBV5-1; cdr3_length: 15; clone_size: once; j_call: TRBJ1-4; cdr3_nt: TGCGCCAGCAGGCGCGACAGGGGCGGGGGTGAAAAACTGTTTTTT; cdr3_aa: CASRRDRGGGEKLFF
d_call: NA; v_call: TRBV10-1; cdr3_length: 12; clone_size: few; j_call: TRBJ2-7; cdr3_nt: TGCGCCAGCAGTGATCGGGTGGACGAGCAGTACTTC; cdr3_aa: CASSDRVDEQYF
d_call: TRBD2; v_call: TRBV4-2; cdr3_length: 17; clone_size: NA; j_call: TRBJ2-5; cdr3_nt: TGTGCCAGCAGCCCTTCTATCAAGCGGGGGGACCAAGAGACCCAGTACTTC; cdr3_aa: CASSPSIKRGDQETQYF
d_call: NA; v_call: TRBV6-6; cdr3_length: 14; clone_size: NA; j_call: TRBJ1-1; cdr3_nt: TGTGCCACCCTGGACAGTCGTCTGAACACTGAAGCTTTCTTT; cdr3_aa: CATLDSRLNTEAFF
d_call: TRBD1; v_call: TRBV5-4; cdr3_length: 16; clone_size: NA; j_call: TRBJ2-5; cdr3_nt: TGTGCCAGCAGCTCCCGGAAACAGGGGCACCAAGAGACCCAGTACTTC; cdr3_aa: CASSSRKQGHQETQYF
d_call: NA; v_call: TRBV10-2; cdr3_length: 12; clone_size: NA; j_call: TRBJ1-1; cdr3_nt: TGCGCCAGCAGGGGACAAAGCGCTGAAGCTTTCTTT; cdr3_aa: CASRGQSAEAFF